Sequencing of this T cell receptor beta chain was carried out in a study of T cell repertoires in cytomegalovirus infection. V was trimmed by 3 bases and J by 5 bases, leaving 4 bases between them. The CDR3 consists of 11 residues. The germline V gene has CDR1 LNHDA and CDR2 SQIVND (reference sequence). Remarks on this clonotype: The antigen is unknown.

MiXCR, run by TCRdb on the reads, gives a single entry per CDR3 protein. The sample holds about 340,000 distinct CDR3 sequences, around 29% seen once. This chain connects TRBV19 to TRBJ2-5; D unclear. The specimen was cultured PBMCs, collected from culture after CMV antigen stimulation. This TCR was sampled from a human donor in good health (CMV status not recorded). Some clones in this sample may be carry-over from other donors' samples. CDR3 protein: CASSIEETQYF. The CDR3 DNA is TGTGCCAGTAGTATCGAGGAGACCCAGTACTTC.